This TCR beta chain comes out of a study of cytomegalovirus exposure and HLA in healthy donors. This CDR3 region has 12 residues. Trimming cost V 4 bases and J 7 bases; bases outside gene matches: 4. The germline V gene encodes CDR1 MNHEY and CDR2 SMNVEV (reference sequence). PCR was performed using 60 Vbeta and 13 Jbeta primers. Profiled with immunoSEQ multiplex PCR; TCRdb holds only in-frame clones, not every one. This sample's table has some 50,000 clones. The TCR sequence derives from a woman in her thirties or forties in good health and CMV-seronegative. The sample consisted of PBMCs. The V and J genes are TRBV27 and TRBJ2-7, with 7 bases aligning to TRBD2. CDR3 bases: TGTGCCAGCAGTTCGACTAGCCTGGAGCAGTACTTC. Encoded protein: CASSSTSLEQYF.